A single sample gave rise to the 24 T cell receptor beta chains below, sequenced in a study of graft-versus-host responses after intestinal transplantation. Generated by immunoSEQ multiplex PCR, the TCRdb table keeps only in-frame clones and is missing some. Altogether 90,000 to 150,000 clones are present, approximately 96% being singletons, with the ten largest covering 3% to 3.5%. The antigens these receptors bind are not known. Sequenced here: unstimulated CD8+ T cells sorted from spleen or lymph node cells, sampled before intestinal transplant. The receptor set was obtained from a human donor who received an intestinal transplant.

In its sample, this clone was seen a few times. The CDR3 spells CASSLSADYEQYF. DNA of the CDR3: TGTGCCAGCAGTTTATCGGCGGACTACGAGCAGTACTTC. The chain combines TRBV27 with TRBJ2-7; no firm D call. Deletions cut 0 bases from V and 3 bases from J, with 6 bases between. In germline, CDR1 is MNHEY, CDR2 SMNVEV (reference sequence). The CDR3 is 13 residues long.

The chain carries TRBV14 and TRBJ2-7, with D perhaps given as TRBD1 or TRBD2 (5 bases each). Looked up from germline, CDR1 is SGHDN and CDR2 is FVKESK. The V and J ends lost 4 bases and 4 bases respectively, with 5 bases between them. This CDR3 region has 11 residues. The CDR3 loop reads CASSRGYEQYF. The CDR3 nucleotides read TGTGCCAGCAGCCGGGGGTACGAGCAGTACTTC.

The CDR3 sequence: CASSAAQGNYEQYF. In DNA, the CDR3 is TGTGCCAGCAGCGCCGCACAGGGTAACTACGAGCAGTACTTC. V and J are TRBV9 and TRBJ2-7; D is possibly TRBD1 (6 bases). Germline V lookup: CDR1 SGDLS, CDR2 YYNGEE. The CDR3 consists of 14 residues. Trimming took off 3 bases at V and 3 bases at J, with 13 bases between the two ends. Together with reference TRBV9 and TRBJ2-7, the CDR3 gives the full variable domain: DSGVTQTPKHLITATGQRVTLRCSPRSGDLSVYWYQQSLDQGLQFLIQYYNGEERAKGNILERFSAQQFPDLHSELNLSSLELGDSALYFCASSAAQGNYEQYFGPGTRLTVT.

The gene calls are TRBV5-1 and TRBJ1-2, with D possibly matching TRBD1 (5 bases). Germline CDR1 is SGHRS and CDR2 is YFSETQ. The V end was cut by 1 base, the J end by 1 base, with 26 bases between. The CDR3 covers 20 residues. Here the CDR3 DNA reads TGCGCCAGCAGCTTGTATCCCCTGGCCGGGACTGACGCCCGTAACTATGGCTACACCTTC. Its protein is CASSLYPLAGTDARNYGYTF.

The gene calls are TRBV4-1 and TRBJ1-2; the match to TRBD1 covers 7 bases. Per the germline V gene, CDR1 is MGHRA and CDR2 is YSYEKL. Trimming removed 2 bases from V and 5 bases from J; junction bases left unmatched: 14. The CDR3 covers 17 residues. CDR3 protein: CASSQPLRGTGDYGYTF. CDR3 bases: TGCGCCAGCAGCCAACCTCTGAGGGGAACAGGGGATTATGGCTACACCTTC.

A single count supports this clone. The chain carries TRBV18 and TRBJ2-6; the D is unclear. The CDR3 has 15 amino acids. The germline V and J ends were trimmed by 6 bases and 0 bases, with 9 bases remaining between them. From germline, CDR1 is KGHSH and CDR2 LQKENI. CDR3 DNA: TGTGCCAGCTCTCCCGACGGCTCTGGGGCCAACGTCCTGACTTTC. Its translation is CASSPDGSGANVLTF.

The V gene is TRBV6-6, the J gene TRBJ1-2; 7 nucleotides align to TRBD1. Germline CDR1 MNHNY, CDR2 SVGAGI (reference sequence). The J segment lost 4 bases and the V segment lost 0 bases, leaving 5 bases of the junction unmatched. The CDR3 is 15 amino acids. The CDR3 sequence is CASSYSNRGSYGYTF. For the CDR3, the DNA is TGTGCCAGCAGTTACTCGAACAGGGGCTCCTATGGCTACACCTTC.

The gene calls are TRBV9 and TRBJ2-7; D is possibly TRBD1 or TRBD2 (5 bases each). The length of the CDR3 is 13 residues. From germline, CDR1 is SGDLS and CDR2 YYNGEE. The V and J ends lost 1 base and 3 bases respectively, with 8 bases between them. The CDR3 DNA follows: TGTGCCAGCAGCGTACATGGGGGCTACGAGCAGTACTTC. Translating gives CASSVHGGYEQYF.

This clone was found once. J is TRBJ2-5 and V is TRBV2; 8 positions match TRBD1. Gene TRBJ2-7 matches the end of the DNA better, so the J call may be wrong. CDR1 and CDR2 from the germline V gene are SNHLY and FYNNEI. This CDR3 contains 15 residues. CDR3 region: CASSVPPTGVSEQYF. The CDR3 coding sequence is TGTGCCAGCAGCGTCCCCCCGACAGGGGTAAGCGAGCAGTACTTC.

The V and J genes are TRBV6-1 and TRBJ2-1; the D is unclear. The V end lost 2 bases, the J end lost 0 bases, and 11 bases lay between the germline ends. Germline V gives CDR1 MNHNS, CDR2 SASEGT. This CDR3 has 16 residues. Written as DNA, the CDR3 is TGTGCCAGCAGTGAATTCGGCGGAAGCTCCTACAATGAGCAGTTCTTC. This sequence encodes CASSEFGGSSYNEQFF.

The rearrangement joins TRBV9 to TRBJ2-1; D is perhaps TRBD2 (6 bases). V was pared by 4 bases and J by 3 bases, with 17 bases between. Per the germline V gene, CDR1 is SGDLS and CDR2 is YYNGEE. The CDR3 contains 16 residues. CDR3 DNA sequence: TGTGCCAGCAGCCCCGAGGGGAGCGGGTTCTACAATGAGCAGTTCTTC. It yields the protein CASSPEGSGFYNEQFF.

This clone appeared a single time. The chain is built from TRBV29-1 and TRBJ2-1; 7 nucleotides match TRBD2. Germline values: CDR1 SQVTM, CDR2 ANQGSEA. V was clipped by 2 bases and J by 10 bases; unmatched bases: 8. The CDR3 loop spans 13 amino acids. CDR3 residues: CSVEWPSGGEQFF. In DNA, the CDR3 is TGCAGCGTTGAATGGCCTAGCGGTGGCGAGCAGTTCTTC.

The CDR3 spells CASSLADSYNEQFF. The DNA of the CDR3 is TGTGCCAGCAGCCTAGCTGACTCCTACAATGAGCAGTTCTTC. V and J are TRBV28 and TRBJ2-1, with D possibly TRBD2 on 5 matching bases. The V end was cut by 6 bases, the J end by 0 bases, with 9 bases between. The CDR3 sequence is 14 residues long. Germline-derived CDR1 and CDR2 are MDHEN and SYDVKM.

The chain has TRBV5-6 and TRBJ2-7, with a weak D call TRBD2 (5 bases). The CDR3 spans 17 residues. Trimming pared 0 bases from V and 6 bases from J, leaving 22 bases between. Germline V gene sequence: CDR1 SGHDT, CDR2 YYEEEE. DNA of the CDR3: TGTGCCAGCAGCTTGGCCGGGGAAACTAGGAGAACACCCGAGCAGTACTTC. Translating it yields CASSLAGETRRTPEQYF.

The chain uses TRBV4-3 and TRBJ1-4; D ambiguous. Germline assignment: CDR1 LGHNA and CDR2 YSLEER. The CDR3 contains 17 residues. The V end lost 0 bases, the J end lost 5 bases, and 16 bases lay between the germline ends. This CDR3 is CASSQDWAFNSNEKLFF. The CDR3, as DNA: TGCGCCAGCAGCCAAGATTGGGCGTTCAACTCAAATGAAAAACTGTTTTTT.

In DNA, the CDR3 is TGTGCCAGCAGCTTTCCCTCCCAGGGGGGCCAGGGCGAGCAGTACTTC. Its protein is CASSFPSQGGQGEQYF. The chain has TRBV7-9 and TRBJ2-5; a possible D gene is TRBD1 (7 bases). The end of the DNA is better explained by TRBJ2-7, so the J call may be wrong. Looked up from germline, CDR1 is SEHNR and CDR2 is FQNEAQ (reference sequence). This CDR3 has 16 amino acids.

J is TRBJ2-5 and V is TRBV28; D unclear. The better agreement between TRBJ2-7 and the DNA end casts doubt on the J call. Germline loops: CDR1 MDHEN, CDR2 SYDVKM. This CDR3 has 11 residues. Here the CDR3 reads CASSLGSEQYF. The CDR3 coding sequence is TGTGCCAGCAGTTTGGGTAGCGAGCAGTACTTC.

V usage is TRBV7-6 and J usage is TRBJ2-1; tentative D call: TRBD2 (5 bases). V lost 1 base and J 0 bases, leaving 19 bases between the germline ends. Germline V CDR1 and CDR2: SGHVS, FNYEAQ. The CDR3 is 19 residues long. The DNA for the CDR3 is TGTGCCAGCAGCTTAGGAGCGAGCGGAGCCCCGAGCTCCTACAATGAGCAGTTCTTC. Its protein product is CASSLGASGAPSSYNEQFF. Supplemented by reference TRBV7-6 and TRBJ2-1, the full variable domain reads GAGVSQSPRYKVTKRGQDVALRCDPISGHVSLYWYRQALGQGPEFLTYFNYEAQQDKSGLPNDRFSAERPEGSISTLTIQRTEQRDSAMYRCASSLGASGAPSSYNEQFFGPGTRLTVL.

The chain uses TRBV20-1 and TRBJ1-1; no definite D call. The CDR3 runs 11 residues. Trimming pared 0 bases from V and 5 bases from J, leaving 4 bases between. Germline V gene sequence: CDR1 DFQATT, CDR2 SNEGSKA (reference sequence). The CDR3 loop is CSARDGTEAFF. The CDR3 DNA is TGCAGTGCTAGAGATGGGACTGAAGCTTTCTTT.

This sequence joins TRBV6-1 and TRBJ2-7; 8 nucleotides agree with TRBD1. From germline, CDR1 is MNHNS and CDR2 SASEGT. V trimming: 7 bases; J trimming: 4 bases; junction bases outside the gene matches: 9. CDR3 length equals 14 residues. The CDR3 loop is CASIVWDRTYEQYF. As DNA, the CDR3 is TGTGCCAGCATTGTTTGGGACAGGACTTACGAGCAGTACTTC.

J is TRBJ2-5 and V is TRBV27; D is uncertain. V lost 3 bases, J lost 3 bases, and 8 bases lay in between. The CDR3 sequence is 13 residues long. The germline gives CDR1 MNHEY, CDR2 SMNVEV (reference sequence). CDR3 residues: CASSFKAEETQYF. The CDR3 DNA sequence: TGTGCCAGCAGTTTCAAGGCGGAAGAGACCCAGTACTTC.

The rearrangement uses TRBV28 and TRBJ2-2, with D perhaps given as TRBD1 or TRBD2 (5 bases each). Germline CDR1 MDHEN, CDR2 SYDVKM. Trimming shortened V by 1 base and J by 5 bases, and 17 bases separated the two germline ends. The CDR3 length is 17 residues. Written as DNA, the CDR3 is TGTGCCAGCAGTTTATTCGGGGCAGTTCAGGGAACCGGGGAGCTGTTTTTT. This gives the protein CASSLFGAVQGTGELFF.

For this clone: The sample has other DNA sequences that encode this CDR3 too. The genes are TRBV10-3 and TRBJ1-2; D possibly corresponds to TRBD1 (6 bases). The germline CDR1 and CDR2 sequences are ENHRY and SYGVKD. Trimming stripped 7 bases from V and 6 bases from J, with 21 bases between. The CDR3 covers 15 residues. The CDR3 DNA sequence: TGTGCCATCACTCGCGGCGGGGGTCAGGGGAATGGCTACACCTTC. Its protein is CAITRGGGQGNGYTF.

This chain connects TRBV9 to TRBJ2-4; D is unresolved. Germline V lookup: CDR1 SGDLS, CDR2 YYNGEE. The CDR3 loop spans 12 amino acids. V shed 0 bases and J shed 6 bases, with 4 bases lying between them. The CDR3 here is CASSVDGNIQYF. The CDR3 DNA reads TGTGCCAGCAGCGTAGATGGAAACATTCAGTACTTC.